These T cell receptor beta chains were read from a single sample in a study of T-cell reconstitution after alpha-beta-depleted transplantation in children. TCRdb re-called the PCR reads with MiXCR, one entry per CDR3 protein. The sample records 250,000 to 350,000 distinct CDR3 sequences, about 10% being singletons. The specimen comprised PBMCs from the stem cell graft donor, sampled from the stem cell graft. The receptor set was obtained from a human donor who donated a stem cell graft to a child with SCID. The conserved cysteine and the conserved F or W are not part of the CDR3 here. D genes are given only for firm matches. Clone size is stated in some rows and not others, as once, few, many or a class when expanded.

CDR3aa: ASSLDRWLIGQPQH
abundance: -
d_gene: TRBD1
v_gene: TRBV7-2

CDR3aa: ASSVAGGLGYEQY
abundance: -
d_gene: -
v_gene: TRBV9

CDR3aa: SVERPNTGELF
abundance: few
d_gene: -
v_gene: TRBV29-1

CDR3aa: ASSSQSGTGRHEQY
abundance: -
d_gene: TRBD1
v_gene: TRBV12-3/TRBV12-4

CDR3aa: ASSLSGSDTEAF
abundance: few
d_gene: -
v_gene: TRBV27

CDR3aa: ASSFPAGYGYT
abundance: -
d_gene: -
v_gene: TRBV7-9

CDR3aa: ASSLVGALSYEQY
abundance: few
d_gene: -
v_gene: TRBV11-2

CDR3aa: ASSLQPGDTQY
abundance: few
d_gene: -
v_gene: TRBV7-8

CDR3aa: ASSQKNTGQLF
abundance: -
d_gene: -
v_gene: TRBV7-9

CDR3aa: ASRGDSPKNIQY
abundance: few
d_gene: TRBD1
v_gene: TRBV5-5

CDR3aa: ASSLSLGYNEQF
abundance: many
d_gene: -
v_gene: TRBV7-9

CDR3aa: ATETALTDSNTGELF
abundance: -
d_gene: -
v_gene: TRBV12-3/TRBV12-4

CDR3aa: ASSQTGTALAKNIQY
abundance: -
d_gene: TRBD1
v_gene: TRBV5-1

CDR3aa: SASTSGLETQY
abundance: many
d_gene: TRBD2
v_gene: TRBV20-1

CDR3aa: ASSLTGPQETQY
abundance: many
d_gene: -
v_gene: TRBV5-1

CDR3aa: ASSFGDREYNEQF
abundance: -
d_gene: TRBD1
v_gene: TRBV5-5

CDR3aa: AISGQILTGQLF
abundance: -
d_gene: -
v_gene: TRBV10-3

CDR3aa: ASSLSRDNEQF
abundance: -
d_gene: -
v_gene: TRBV7-3

CDR3aa: SASRARTSWEQF
abundance: -
d_gene: -
v_gene: TRBV20-1

CDR3aa: ASSPPRTGDYGYT
abundance: few
d_gene: TRBD1
v_gene: TRBV6-1

CDR3aa: ASSREHRQNSPLH
abundance: -
d_gene: -
v_gene: TRBV6-4

CDR3aa: SAWILAGFDEQF
abundance: many
d_gene: TRBD2
v_gene: TRBV20-1

CDR3aa: ASSSRTESYYEQY
abundance: -
d_gene: -
v_gene: TRBV25-1

CDR3aa: ASSYGQGSSYEQY
abundance: -
d_gene: -
v_gene: TRBV6-5

CDR3aa: ASTPGGNQPQH
abundance: many
d_gene: -
v_gene: TRBV7-9

CDR3aa: ASSDFYDRGSYEQY
abundance: many
d_gene: TRBD1
v_gene: TRBV25-1

CDR3aa: ASSGFAGAGNTIY
abundance: -
d_gene: -
v_gene: TRBV12-3/TRBV12-4

CDR3aa: ASSKDRGIINEQY
abundance: many
d_gene: -
v_gene: TRBV21-1

CDR3aa: ASSLNFQTEQY
abundance: many
d_gene: -
v_gene: TRBV7-3

CDR3aa: ASSSQQNSPLH
abundance: -
d_gene: -
v_gene: TRBV7-6

CDR3aa: ASSWTGITEAF
abundance: few
d_gene: TRBD1
v_gene: TRBV27

CDR3aa: ASSLGGGAGLETQY
abundance: -
d_gene: -
v_gene: TRBV5-6

CDR3aa: ASSPRTGWEQY
abundance: many
d_gene: TRBD1
v_gene: TRBV14

CDR3aa: ASSHPGGLNNEQF
abundance: -
d_gene: -
v_gene: TRBV5-4

CDR3aa: ASSLNQGNNEQF
abundance: few
d_gene: -
v_gene: TRBV5-1

CDR3aa: ASTRGGNSPLH
abundance: few
d_gene: -
v_gene: TRBV12-3/TRBV12-4

CDR3aa: SAKMSSYNEQF
abundance: few
d_gene: -
v_gene: TRBV20-1

CDR3aa: ASSFSPTEAF
abundance: many
d_gene: -
v_gene: TRBV12-3/TRBV12-4

CDR3aa: ASSLYSGDSPLH
abundance: few
d_gene: -
v_gene: TRBV5-6

CDR3aa: ASSYGSSGYSDTQY
abundance: many
d_gene: TRBD2
v_gene: TRBV6-5